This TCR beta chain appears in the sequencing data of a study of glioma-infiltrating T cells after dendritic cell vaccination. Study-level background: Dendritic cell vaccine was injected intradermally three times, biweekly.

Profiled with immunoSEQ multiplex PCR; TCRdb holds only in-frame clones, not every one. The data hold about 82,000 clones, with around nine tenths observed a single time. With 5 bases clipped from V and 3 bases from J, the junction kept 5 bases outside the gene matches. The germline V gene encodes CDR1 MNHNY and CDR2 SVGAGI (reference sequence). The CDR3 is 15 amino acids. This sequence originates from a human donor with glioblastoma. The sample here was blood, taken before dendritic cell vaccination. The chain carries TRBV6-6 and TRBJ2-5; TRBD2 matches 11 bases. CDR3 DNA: TGTGCCAGCAGTCAGCTGACTAGCGGGGAAGAGACCCAGTACTTC. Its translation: CASSQLTSGEETQYF.